This entry lists 29 T cell receptor beta chains sequenced from one sample in a study of T cells in Graves' hyperthyroidism and ophthalmopathy. TCR beta CDR3 regions were amplified from RNA transcripts. The study used the HTBI primer set for a first-round RT-PCR of the TCR CDR3. TCRdb re-called the multiplex PCR reads through MiXCR, storing one row per CDR3 protein. This sample has more than 550,000 distinct CDR3 sequences, with 45% found just once. The specimen sequenced was peripheral blood or thyroid tissue (not recorded which). These receptors were taken from an adult man with Graves' disease, either hyperthyroidism or ophthalmopathy (not recorded which).

A few counts support this clonotype. The chain couples TRBV7-2 to TRBJ1-1, with 7 bases identical to TRBD1. This CDR3 has 14 residues. V lost 1 base, J lost 5 bases, and 4 bases stayed unmatched. The V gene's germline CDR1 is SGHTA and CDR2 FQGNSA. The CDR3 nucleotides are TGTGCCAGCAGCTTAGACAGGGGAGTAACTGAAGCTTTCTTT. Amino acids: CASSLDRGVTEAFF.

Comments on this clonotype: Given the absence of the conserved phenylalanine or tryptophan at the CDR3 end, a read error is likely. The DNA is left out, because the CDR3 cannot be placed on it with certainty; the CDR3 is given as TCRdb lists it. This chain joins TRBV2 and TRBJ2-5; whether TRBD2, the table's D call, matches the DNA was not checked. 11 amino acids form the CDR3, both terminal residues included. Looked up from germline, CDR1 is SNHLY and CDR2 is FYNNEI. CDR3: CASSESVQGSY.

The genes are TRBV5-1 and TRBJ2-5; D possibly matches TRBD1 or TRBD2 (5 bases each). Trimming cost V 0 bases and J 3 bases, with 9 bases left between them. Germline V gives CDR1 SGHRS, CDR2 YFSETQ. This CDR3 contains 14 residues. CDR3 residues: CASSLGGAKETQYF. CDR3 DNA sequence: TGCGCCAGCAGCTTGGGAGGGGCGAAAGAGACCCAGTACTTC.

Here the CDR3 reads CASIGTSGSGKTQYF. CDR3 sequence (DNA): TGTGCCAGCATCGGGACTAGCGGGAGTGGAAAGACCCAGTACTTC. V usage is TRBV2 and J usage is TRBJ2-5; 14 bases fit TRBD2. The germline gives CDR1 SNHLY, CDR2 FYNNEI. There are 15 residues in the CDR3. V lost 7 bases, J lost 6 bases, and 7 bases stayed unmatched.

The chain links TRBV20-1 to TRBJ1-5; a weak D match, TRBD1 (6 bases). Looked up from germline, CDR1 is DFQATT and CDR2 is SNEGSKA (reference sequence). V was cut by 0 bases and J by 5 bases, with 14 bases left in between. The CDR3 covers 15 residues. CDR3 in amino acids: CSARDRARGDQPQHF. The CDR3 region has the DNA TGCAGTGCTAGAGATAGGGCCAGGGGTGATCAGCCCCAGCATTTT.

This clonotype appeared many times. The chain uses TRBV15 and TRBJ1-4; no definite D call. Germline V CDR1 and CDR2: LNHNV, YYDKDF (reference sequence). With 1 base removed from V and 3 bases from J, the gap between germline ends came to 3 bases. This CDR3 comprises 13 residues. The CDR3 here is CATSRGANEKLFF. The CDR3 nucleotides are TGTGCCACCAGCAGAGGAGCTAATGAAAAACTGTTTTTT.

The V gene is TRBV19, the J gene TRBJ1-1, with unresolved D. The CDR3 is made up of 14 amino acids. Trimming took off 7 bases at V and 1 base at J, with 13 bases between the two ends. CDR1 and CDR2 from the germline V gene are LNHDA and SQIVND (reference sequence). The CDR3, as DNA: TGTGCCAGTATGCCCGGGATGGGGAACACTGAAGCTTTCTTT. Translated: CASMPGMGNTEAFF. The complete variable domain, with remaining parts taken from reference TRBV19 and TRBJ1-1, reads DGGITQSPKYLFRKEGQNVTLSCEQNLNHDAMYWYRQDPGQGLRLIYYSQIVNDFQKGDIAEGYSVSREKKESFPLTVTSAQKNPTAFYLCASMPGMGNTEAFFGQGTRLTVV.

This chain joins TRBV7-9 and TRBJ1-1; 7 bases are a match to TRBD1. V lost 5 bases and J lost 4; bases outside the gene matches: 16. Germline values: CDR1 SEHNR, CDR2 FQNEAQ (reference sequence). The CDR3 runs to 17 residues. The CDR3 sequence: CASSGRTGRRGSTEAFF. CDR3 DNA: TGTGCCAGCAGCGGGAGGACAGGACGCAGAGGAAGCACTGAAGCTTTCTTT.

The rearrangement uses TRBV2 and TRBJ1-4; D is undetermined. This CDR3 is built from 15 residues. V shed 0 bases and J shed 8 bases, with 13 bases lying between them. In germline, CDR1 is SNHLY, CDR2 FYNNEI. DNA for the CDR3: TGTGCCAGCAGTGAAGCGCGGTGGGCATGGGAAAAACTGTTTTTT. Amino acids: CASSEARWAWEKLFF.

On this clonotype itself: A much larger clone lies a single base off, so this may be a read error. V usage is TRBV20-1 and J usage is TRBJ1-1, with D uncertain. This CDR3 is built from 10 residues. Germline V gene sequence: CDR1 DFQATT, CDR2 SNEGSKA (reference sequence). V shed 0 bases and J shed 11 bases, with 7 bases lying between them. CDR3 loop: CSARDSRAFF. CDR3 in DNA: TGCAGTGCTAGAGACAGTCGTGCTTTCTTT.

V and J are TRBV12-5 and TRBJ2-5; D uncertain. CDR3 size: 14 residues. V was pared by 1 base and J by 1 base, with 7 bases between. The germline V gene encodes CDR1 LGHNT and CDR2 FRNRAP. The CDR3 protein is CASGLGGPQETQYF. Written as DNA, the CDR3 is TGTGCTAGTGGTTTGGGCGGACCCCAAGAGACCCAGTACTTC.

This clonotype was counted at least ten times. This sequence joins TRBV6-4 and TRBJ1-5; 7 bases are shared with TRBD1. The J segment lost 9 bases and the V segment lost 3 bases, leaving 11 bases of the junction unmatched. There are 15 residues in the CDR3. Germline values: CDR1 MRHNA, CDR2 SNTAGT. Here the CDR3 reads CASSERDSPISPQHF. The CDR3 nucleotides read TGTGCCAGCAGTGAGCGGGACAGCCCTATTTCGCCCCAGCATTTT.

The V call is TRBV9, the J call TRBJ2-5; D gene unclear. Germline V gene lookup returns CDR1 SGDLS and CDR2 YYNGEE. The ends were cut back, 4 bases at V and 0 bases at J, with 10 bases in the middle. The CDR3 spans 14 residues. The CDR3 DNA reads as TGTGCCAGCAGCCTTACATTGTACCAAGAGACCCAGTACTTC. This encodes CASSLTLYQETQYF.

This clonotype was picked up a small number of times. The chain has TRBV7-9 and TRBJ1-2; D is uncertain. Germline assignment: CDR1 SEHNR and CDR2 FQNEAQ (reference sequence). Trimming stripped 2 bases from V and 0 bases from J, with 7 bases between. The CDR3 length is 14 residues. The CDR3 is CASSLSEANYGYTF. CDR3 sequence (DNA): TGTGCCAGCAGCTTAAGTGAAGCTAACTATGGCTACACCTTC.

This clonotype was counted a few times. The chain carries TRBV13 and TRBJ1-1; perhaps TRBD1 as D (5 bases). The germline V gene has CDR1 PRHDT and CDR2 FYEKMQ (reference sequence). The ends were cut back, 5 bases at V and 4 bases at J, with 20 bases in the middle. This CDR3 comprises 16 residues. The CDR3 nucleotides are TGTGCCAGCAGCCCGGGACGGGGAGAAAGGATCACTGAAGCTTTCTTT. This translates into CASSPGRGERITEAFF.

The chain joins TRBV20-1 to TRBJ2-7, with 8 bases lining up with TRBD2. This CDR3 has 15 amino acids. V was clipped by 0 bases and J by 1 base; unmatched bases: 5. Per germline, CDR1 DFQATT and CDR2 SNEGSKA (reference sequence). Here the CDR3 reads CSARDWIAGSYEQYF. The CDR3 DNA is TGCAGTGCTAGAGATTGGATAGCGGGGTCCTACGAGCAGTACTTC.

This clonotype was counted at least ten times. CDR3 coding DNA: TGTGCCAGCAGCTTAGCTCCAGGCCATCAAGAGACCCAGTACTTC. This gives the protein CASSLAPGHQETQYF. The chain has TRBV7-2 and TRBJ2-5, with D unclear. Germline V CDR1 and CDR2: SGHTA, FQGNSA. The CDR3 runs 15 residues. Trimming stripped 0 bases from V and 2 bases from J, with 10 bases between.

The rearrangement uses TRBV6-5 and TRBJ1-2; a possible D gene is TRBD1 (6 bases). The ends were cut back, 4 bases at V and 7 bases at J, with 16 bases in the middle. Germline V gene data show CDR1 as MNHEY and CDR2 as SVGAGI. The CDR3 length is 14 residues. The CDR3 coding sequence is TGTGCCAGCAGTTTTTCGATACCAGGGGTTGGCTACACCTTC. Its protein is CASSFSIPGVGYTF.

The J gene is TRBJ2-7, the V gene TRBV7-8, with TRBD1 matching over 8 bases. CDR3 length equals 16 residues. The V gene's germline CDR1 is SGHVS and CDR2 FQNEAQ. The ends lost 5 bases at V and 6 bases at J; junction bases unmatched: 15. DNA of the CDR3: TGTGCCAGCAGCCTAGACAGGGGCGCCGCTTCTTCCGAGCAGTACTTC. It codes for CASSLDRGAASSEQYF.

The genes are TRBV13 and TRBJ2-7; a possible D gene is TRBD1 (6 bases). The V and J ends lost 6 bases and 0 bases respectively, with 15 bases between them. The CDR3 totals 15 residues. Germline CDR1 reads PRHDT; CDR2 reads FYEKMQ (reference sequence). The CDR3: CASSGQNFLSYEQYF. The DNA of the CDR3 is TGTGCCAGCAGTGGACAGAACTTCCTCTCCTACGAGCAGTACTTC.

The chain has TRBV7-9 and TRBJ2-7, with TRBD2 matching 7 bases. This CDR3 is built from 18 residues. V dropped 4 bases and J dropped 0; count of bases not matched to a gene: 15. The germline CDR1 and CDR2 sequences are SEHNR and FQNEAQ (reference sequence). The CDR3 bases are TGTGCCAGCAGCTCAATTTGGGGGGAGCGGGATAGCTCCTACGAGCAGTACTTC. Protein: CASSSIWGERDSSYEQYF.

V usage is TRBV11-3 and J usage is TRBJ1-1, with D unclear. V lost 0 bases, J lost 4 bases, and 18 bases lay in between. The V gene's germline CDR1 is SGHNT and CDR2 YENEEA. CDR3 length equals 17 residues. The CDR3 sequence: CASSLDRIGSVITEAFF. CDR3 coding DNA: TGTGCCAGCAGCTTAGATAGAATCGGGAGCGTGATCACTGAAGCTTTCTTT.

This clonotype has a handful of counts. The chain employs TRBV10-3 and TRBJ1-4, with D possibly matching TRBD1 (6 bases). Trimming took off 2 bases at V and 8 bases at J, with 12 bases between the two ends. Germline V gene data show CDR1 as ENHRY and CDR2 as SYGVKD. CDR3 length: 14 amino acids. The CDR3 DNA is TGTGCCATCAGTGAGAGGGCAGGGGCGGAAAAACTGTTTTTT. It encodes CAISERAGAEKLFF.

As regards this clonotype: A much larger clone is a single base away; this may be a read error. This chain links TRBV29-1 with TRBJ2-7; perhaps TRBD2 as D (6 bases). This CDR3 has 13 amino acids. With 7 bases removed from V and 0 bases from J, the gap between germline ends came to 13 bases. Germline V gene lookup returns CDR1 SQVTM and CDR2 ANQGSEA. The chain's CDR3 is CSDGGISSYEQYF. The CDR3 nucleotides read TGCAGCGATGGAGGGATTAGCTCCTACGAGCAGTACTTC.

In the case of this clonotype: This may come from a read error, since a much larger clone is one base off. The chain carries TRBV7-8 and TRBJ1-1, with 8 bases that match TRBD1. Germline CDR1 SGHVS, CDR2 FQNEAQ. The CDR3 covers 13 residues. J lost 4 bases, V lost 5 bases, and 3 bases had no gene match. The CDR3, as DNA: TGTGCCAGCAGCGACAGGGGATCCACTGAAGCTTTCTTT. Translated: CASSDRGSTEAFF.

This clonotype was detected only once. The CDR3 loop is CASSGQGDMNTEAFF. CDR3 in DNA: TGTGCCAGCAGCGGGCAGGGGGACATGAACACTGAAGCTTTCTTT. This chain connects TRBV2 to TRBJ1-1, with 7 bases aligning to TRBD1. The CDR3 runs 15 residues. The ends lost 6 bases at V and 0 bases at J; junction bases unmatched: 7. The V gene's germline CDR1 is SNHLY and CDR2 FYNNEI.

This clonotype has only a few counts. This chain joins TRBV27 and TRBJ2-7; 9 bases are shared with TRBD2. This CDR3 is 16 amino acids long. With 5 bases clipped from V and 0 bases from J, the junction kept 8 bases outside the gene matches. Germline V gene lookup returns CDR1 MNHEY and CDR2 SMNVEV (reference sequence). CDR3 residues: CASSPSAGGLSYEQYF. The DNA for the CDR3 is TGTGCCAGCAGTCCCTCGGCGGGAGGGCTCTCCTACGAGCAGTACTTC.

This clonotype was observed many times. The V gene is TRBV7-8, the J gene TRBJ2-7, with D possibly matching TRBD1 (6 bases). This CDR3 has 13 amino acids. With 5 bases removed from V and 2 bases from J, the gap between germline ends came to 10 bases. Germline values: CDR1 SGHVS, CDR2 FQNEAQ. CDR3 coding DNA: TGTGCCAGCAGCGCCCGGACAGCCTACGAGCAGTACTTC. The encoded protein is CASSARTAYEQYF.

This clonotype was seen a few times. The CDR3 bases are TGTGCCAGCAGCTTATTGGCAGGGACCACCGGGGAGCTGTTTTTT. It codes for CASSLLAGTTGELFF. The V and J genes are TRBV7-9 and TRBJ2-2; D assignment may be TRBD1 or TRBD2 (5 bases each). Germline V lookup: CDR1 SEHNR, CDR2 FQNEAQ (reference sequence). V was clipped by 2 bases and J by 4 bases, with 11 bases between them. The CDR3 is 15 amino acids.